This T cell receptor beta chain comes out of a study of response to subunit inactivated influenza vaccine. The germline gives CDR1 MNHEY, CDR2 SVGEGT. V was trimmed by 0 bases and J by 0 bases, leaving 14 bases between them. This CDR3 is built from 17 residues. Findings and limits, study-wide: Few new T cells, the authors suggested, are recruited by each seasonal influenza vaccination.

TCRdb recomputed calls from the RT-PCR reads with MiXCR, one row per CDR3 protein. The table includes about 240,000 distinct CDR3 sequences, 12% detected once. This clonotype showed up just a few times. Antigen unknown. The material was non-naive T cells sorted from PBMCs, obtained around 15 days before vaccination. The sequence was collected from a man aged 50 to 59 who received an inactivated influenza vaccine. The chain has TRBV6-2 or TRBV6-3 and TRBJ1-1, with unresolved D. This CDR3 reads CASSYSPLPNMNTEAFF. The CDR3 nucleotides are TGTGCCAGCAGTTACTCTCCTTTACCTAATATGAACACTGAAGCTTTCTTT.